The 16 T cell receptor beta chains below were found in one sample sequenced in a study of shared clonotypes between healthy human individuals (dated by TCRdb to about 2020). The receptor library was made with the immunoSEQ multiplex PCR assay. TCRdb limited this immuneACCESS table to in-frame rearrangements with V and J called. A share of clones is missing; checked studies link under half to unresolved V genes, and the rest is unexplained. Recorded for this sample are roughly 1 million clones; approximately 76% of them occurred a single time. The ten top clones hold roughly 1.4% of the sample. Sequenced: memory CD4+ T cells sorted from blood. Sample cell subset or site, as interpreted from the label and publication: CD45RA-negative fraction. The receptor set was obtained from a man aged 18 to 30 in good health.

The V gene is TRBV19, the J gene TRBJ2-7, with 8 bases fitting TRBD1. The J segment lost 5 bases and the V segment lost 6 bases, leaving 9 bases of the junction unmatched. The CDR3 sequence is 14 residues long. The germline CDR1 and CDR2 sequences are LNHDA and SQIVND (reference sequence). CDR3 in amino acids: CASRTGAFGNEQYF. CDR3 bases: TGTGCCAGTAGGACAGGGGCGTTTGGAAACGAGCAGTACTTC.

The chain links TRBV18 to TRBJ1-1; D is unresolved. Trimming took off 2 bases at V and 4 bases at J, with 8 bases between the two ends. Germline CDR1 is KGHSH and CDR2 is LQKENI. This CDR3 has 13 amino acids. The CDR3 DNA reads as TGTGCCAGCTCACCAGGGCAAGTCACTGAAGCTTTCTTT. This translates into CASSPGQVTEAFF.

V and J are TRBV27 and TRBJ2-7; 10 bases match TRBD2. Per germline, CDR1 MNHEY and CDR2 SMNVEV (reference sequence). The CDR3 length is 13 residues. V was clipped by 8 bases and J by 2 bases; unmatched bases: 3. The CDR3 DNA reads as TGTGCCAGCCGAGGACTAGCGGCCTACGAGCAGTACTTC. Translated: CASRGLAAYEQYF.

The chain has TRBV28 and TRBJ1-3; 9 nucleotides agree with TRBD1. The CDR3 has 12 amino acids. Germline V gene lookup returns CDR1 MDHEN and CDR2 SYDVKM. The junction had 3 bases not matched to a gene; V was cut back by 9 bases and J by 6 bases. DNA of the CDR3: TGTGCCAGTAGGGACAGGGTAAACACCATATATTTT. Residues: CASRDRVNTIYF.

J is TRBJ2-1 and V is TRBV11-3; 9 bases match TRBD2. This CDR3 contains 16 residues. V lost 8 bases, J lost 7 bases, and 15 bases stayed unmatched. Per germline, CDR1 SGHNT and CDR2 YENEEA. Here the CDR3 reads CASSRWAGGPFNEQFF. In DNA form, the CDR3 reads TGTGCCAGCTCACGATGGGCGGGAGGGCCTTTTAATGAGCAGTTCTTC.

This clone came up once. The rearrangement links TRBV7-2 to TRBJ2-3, with 12 bases that match TRBD2. Germline V gives CDR1 SGHTA, CDR2 FQGNSA. The CDR3 extends over 16 amino acids. With 5 bases clipped from V and 5 bases from J, the junction kept 8 bases outside the gene matches. CDR3 in amino acids: CASSRRTSGIKDTQYF. The CDR3 DNA sequence: TGTGCCAGCAGCCGGAGGACTAGCGGGATCAAAGATACGCAGTATTTT.

This clone was found once. This sequence joins TRBV5-6 and TRBJ2-2, with D unclear. This CDR3 comprises 16 residues. The germline V gene has CDR1 SGHDT and CDR2 YYEEEE. Trimming left V 4 bases short and J 1 base short, with 14 bases between. The chain's CDR3 is CASSPGPNLNTGELFF. CDR3 in DNA: TGTGCCAGCAGCCCGGGTCCGAACCTGAACACCGGGGAGCTGTTTTTT.

The chain employs TRBV7-8 and TRBJ2-2; D remains ambiguous. Trimming removed 1 base at V and 5 bases at J, with 11 bases between. The CDR3 totals 15 residues. Germline V gene data show CDR1 as SGHVS and CDR2 as FQNEAQ. CDR3 region: CASSLGASLTGELFF. CDR3 sequence (DNA): TGTGCCAGCAGCTTAGGTGCCAGTCTGACCGGGGAGCTGTTTTTT.

J is TRBJ1-3 and V is TRBV7-9, with TRBD1 as a possible D gene (6 bases). V shed 5 bases and J shed 0 bases, with 11 bases lying between them. This CDR3 region has 15 residues. Germline V gene data show CDR1 as SEHNR and CDR2 as FQNEAQ (reference sequence). The CDR3 reads CASSRWTDSGNTIYF. CDR3 DNA sequence: TGTGCCAGCAGCCGATGGACAGACTCTGGAAACACCATATATTTT.

The chain has TRBV10-2 and TRBJ2-1; 9 nucleotides match TRBD1. The CDR3 is made up of 14 amino acids. Germline V gene lookup returns CDR1 WSHSY and CDR2 SAAADI. The ends lost 7 bases at V and 9 bases at J; junction bases unmatched: 10. The CDR3, as DNA: TGCGCCAGCAACCCCGGACAGGGGTTCAGTGAGCAGTTCTTC. It yields the protein CASNPGQGFSEQFF.

This sequence joins TRBV9 and TRBJ1-6, with no clear D. Germline CDR1 is SGDLS and CDR2 is YYNGEE. CDR3 length: 16 residues. V was cut by 0 bases and J by 5 bases, with 12 bases left in between. The CDR3 coding sequence is TGTGCCAGCAGCGTAGGGAGGGAATCGAATAATTCACCCCTCCACTTT. This encodes CASSVGRESNNSPLHF.

The genes are TRBV10-2 and TRBJ1-1; D unresolved. Deletions cut 8 bases from V and 5 bases from J, with 15 bases between. CDR1 and CDR2 (germline): WSHSY, SAAADI. The CDR3 runs 13 residues. The CDR3 is CASSWGGGTEAFF. DNA for the CDR3: TGCGCCAGCTCCTGGGGTGGAGGTACTGAAGCTTTCTTT.

Notes on this clone: The same CDR3 also results from other DNA sequences found in this sample. The chain recombines TRBV5-1 with TRBJ2-7, with D unresolved. Trimming pared 4 bases from V and 2 bases from J, leaving 7 bases between. Germline assignment: CDR1 SGHRS and CDR2 YFSETQ. CDR3 length equals 12 residues. The CDR3, as DNA: TGCGCCAGCAGCCTCCGACCCTACGAGCAGTACTTC. It is translated as CASSLRPYEQYF. The complete variable domain, with remaining parts taken from reference TRBV5-1 and TRBJ2-7, reads KAGVTQTPRYLIKTRGQQVTLSCSPISGHRSVSWYQQTPGQGLQFLFEYFSETQRNKGNFPGRFSGRQFSNSRSEMNVSTLELGDSALYLCASSLRPYEQYFGPGTRLTVT.

This clone is a singleton in its sample. The chain has TRBV5-1 and TRBJ2-2; D possibly corresponds to TRBD1 (6 bases). Trimming cost V 4 bases and J 6 bases, with 16 bases left between them. This CDR3 spans 15 amino acids. The germline gives CDR1 SGHRS, CDR2 YFSETQ. The CDR3 DNA reads as TGCGCCAGCAGCCGGGACACTGGGCCGGCCGGGGAGCTGTTTTTT. Encoded protein: CASSRDTGPAGELFF.

The chain couples TRBV2 to TRBJ2-1; TRBD1 is a possible D gene (6 bases). V was clipped by 6 bases and J by 8 bases, with 20 bases between them. This CDR3 has 15 residues. CDR1 and CDR2 from the germline V gene are SNHLY and FYNNEI. CDR3 protein: CASSQTVQGNYEQFF. As DNA, the CDR3 is TGTGCCAGCAGCCAAACCGTACAGGGTAACTATGAGCAGTTCTTC.

The V gene is TRBV19, the J gene TRBJ1-1, with 7 bases aligning to TRBD1. The germline gives CDR1 LNHDA, CDR2 SQIVND (reference sequence). With 1 base clipped from V and 6 bases from J, the junction kept 8 bases outside the gene matches. The CDR3 covers 15 residues. DNA of the CDR3: TGTGCCAGTAGTATAGCTAGGGGGCGCGTCCCTGAAGCTTTCTTT. Translated, it gives CASSIARGRVPEAFF.